This entry is about one T cell receptor beta chain. Trimming took 6 bases from V and 10 from J; bases not matched to a gene: 8. Germline CDR1 reads SGDLS; CDR2 reads YYNGEE. CDR3 size: 13 residues. Assay used: immunoSEQ multiplex PCR; TCRdb lists only in-frame clones, some missing. Of about 480,000 clones listed, around 85% are singletons. The treatment here: some 20 received Ad26.COV2.S at low or high dose, single or two shots; about 5 received placebo; per-sample allocation not given. Specimen acquisition occurred on day 63 following the initial vaccine or placebo injection. This sample was included in a study of Ad26.COV2.S vaccination and SARS-CoV-2 variants.

Sequencing used peripheral blood, obtained in a trial of Ad26.COV2.S vaccine versus placebo. V and J are TRBV9 and TRBJ1-4, with 8 bases lining up with TRBD1. The receptor comes from a person between 18 and 65 years old who received the Ad26.COV2.S COVID-19 vaccine or a placebo. The CDR3 DNA reads as TGTGCCAGCAAACCAGGGGGCGGGAGAAAACTGTTTTTT. Translated: CASKPGGGRKLFF.